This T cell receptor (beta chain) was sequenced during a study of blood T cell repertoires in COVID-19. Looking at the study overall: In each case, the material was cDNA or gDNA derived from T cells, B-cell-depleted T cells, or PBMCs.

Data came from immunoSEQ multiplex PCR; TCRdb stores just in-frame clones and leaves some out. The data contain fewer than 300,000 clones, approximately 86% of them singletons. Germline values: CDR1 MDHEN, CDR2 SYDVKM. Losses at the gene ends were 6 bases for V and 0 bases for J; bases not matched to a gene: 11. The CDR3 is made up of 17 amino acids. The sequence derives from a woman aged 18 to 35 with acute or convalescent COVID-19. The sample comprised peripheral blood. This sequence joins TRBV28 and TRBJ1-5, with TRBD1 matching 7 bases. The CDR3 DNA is TGTGCCAGCAGCTTAACAGGGGTGGTTCTTAGCAATCAGCCCCAGCATTTT. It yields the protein CASSLTGVVLSNQPQHF.